The rows below give T cell receptor beta chains drawn from one sample of a study of neoadjuvant anti-PD-1 for oral cavity cancer. TCRdb's copy holds only in-frame clones and misses some; the assay was immunoSEQ multiplex PCR. The sample contains roughly 14,000 clones, roughly three quarters of which appear only once. The sample in question was PBMCs, obtained after nivolumab (anti-PD-1) treatment. All receptors derive from a person aged 40 to 85 with oral cavity squamous cell carcinoma. Each CDR3 is given with its conserved first and last residue. A D gene is named only where the DNA matches it firmly. Clone size is stated in some rows and not others, as once, few, many or a class when expanded.

J	V	size	D	DNA	CDR3
TRBJ2-2	TRBV5-1	.	TRBD2	TGCGCCAGCAGCGAGACTAGCGGGAGCAACACCGGGGAGCTGTTTTTT	CASSETSGSNTGELFF
TRBJ1-1	TRBV27	.	.	TGTGCCAGCAGTCCACACGTGAACACTGAAGCTTTCTTT	CASSPHVNTEAFF
TRBJ2-1	TRBV19	once	TRBD2	TGTGCCAGTAGTATTTTAGCGGGGGGCCCCCGTGAGCAGTTCTTC	CASSILAGGPREQFF
TRBJ2-1	TRBV6-6	once	.	TGTGCCGGGAGCAACTCCTACAATGAGCAGTTCTTC	CAGSNSYNEQFF
TRBJ1-5	TRBV2	.	.	TGTGCCAGCAGTGAATCGGCTATTCGTCAGCCCCAGCATTTT	CASSESAIRQPQHF
TRBJ1-1	TRBV19	.	TRBD1	TGTGCCAGTAGAGGGACAGGGTTCCCGGACACTGAAGCTTTCTTT	CASRGTGFPDTEAFF
TRBJ2-1	TRBV11-3	.	.	TGTGCCAGCAGCTTAGAGGGAAGCTCCTACAATGAGCAGTTCTTC	CASSLEGSSYNEQFF
TRBJ2-7	TRBV9	.	TRBD1	TGTGCCAGCAGCGTATTTGATGGGTCAGGGGGGCAGTACTTC	CASSVFDGSGGQYF
TRBJ2-1	TRBV28	few	.	TGTGCCAGCAGTTTAAGTGGGGGCACAGCAGACAATGAGCAGTTCTTC	CASSLSGGTADNEQFF
TRBJ2-7	TRBV5-1	few	.	TGCGCCAGCAGCTTGTACAACGAGCAGTACTTC	CASSLYNEQYF
TRBJ2-3	TRBV7-3	.	.	TGTGCCAGCAGCTTCGGACAGTCGGGAGATACGCAGTATTTT	CASSFGQSGDTQYF
TRBJ1-5	TRBV19	.	.	TGTGCCAGTAGGGGGAGAGGTCAGCCCCAGCATTTT	CASRGRGQPQHF
TRBJ2-1	TRBV7-6	.	TRBD2	TGTGCCAGCAGCTTAACTAGCGGGAGGAACAATGAGCAGTTCTTC	CASSLTSGRNNEQFF
TRBJ2-2	TRBV13	.	TRBD2	TGTGCCAGCAGCTCCTCAACGCCGGGACTAGCGGGAGATGACGGGGAGCTGTTTTTT	CASSSSTPGLAGDDGELFF
TRBJ2-3	TRBV5-1	.	.	TGCGCCAGCAGCCCCGGGACAAAAAGCACAGATACGCAGTATTTT	CASSPGTKSTDTQYF
TRBJ2-3	TRBV6-1	.	.	TGTGCCAGCAGCCCTACAGGATTAGATACGCAGTATTTT	CASSPTGLDTQYF
TRBJ1-4	TRBV4-1	.	.	TGCGCCAGCAGCCTCCCATTCAGGACTAATGAAAAACTGTTTTTT	CASSLPFRTNEKLFF
TRBJ2-2	TRBV9	.	TRBD2	TGTGCCAGCAGCGTAGACCCTAGCGGGGGGTCGTATGGCGGGGAGCTGTTTTTT	CASSVDPSGGSYGGELFF
TRBJ1-2	TRBV15	.	TRBD1	TGTGCCACCAGCAGGGGGACAGGGCGGTCTGGCTACACCTTC	CATSRGTGRSGYTF
TRBJ2-1	TRBV7-7	.	.	TGTGCTAGCAGCTTAGGGCAGGGCTATGAGCAGTTCTTC	CASSLGQGYEQFF
TRBJ2-7	TRBV7-6	once	.	TGTGCCAGCAGCTCCCGACTCCGACCCCCCTACGAGCAGTACTTC	CASSSRLRPPYEQYF
TRBJ1-5	TRBV19	.	.	TGTGCCAGTATGTGGGGGGGCAATCAGCCCCAGCATTTT	CASMWGGNQPQHF